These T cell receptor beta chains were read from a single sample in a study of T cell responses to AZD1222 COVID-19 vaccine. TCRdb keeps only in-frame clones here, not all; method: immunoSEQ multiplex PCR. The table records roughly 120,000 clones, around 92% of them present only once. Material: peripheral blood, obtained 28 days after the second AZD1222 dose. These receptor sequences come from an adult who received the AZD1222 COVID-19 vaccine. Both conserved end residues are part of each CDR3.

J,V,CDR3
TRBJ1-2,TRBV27,CASSPRSGGNVF
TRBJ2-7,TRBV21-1,CASSKKFGDIYEQYF
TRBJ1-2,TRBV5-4,CASSQKSTGDGGYTF
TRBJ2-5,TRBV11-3,CASSLGETQYF
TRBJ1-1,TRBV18,CASSPRVTEAFF
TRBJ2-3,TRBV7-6,CASSQSTDTQYF
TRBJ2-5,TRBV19,CASSPNGRGGPETQYF
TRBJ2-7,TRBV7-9,CASSLALPPIGTGGHEQYF
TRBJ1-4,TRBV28,CASSPSGTGHEKLFF
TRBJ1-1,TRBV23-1,CASSRYMNTEAFF
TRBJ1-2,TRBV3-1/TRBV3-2,CASSSRLPGDGYTF
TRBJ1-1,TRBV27,CASASRQYTEAFF
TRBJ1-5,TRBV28,CASIAGDRGSQPQHF
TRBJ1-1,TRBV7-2,CASTPGQAPRGEAFF
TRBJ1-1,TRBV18,CASSPRQISNTEAFF
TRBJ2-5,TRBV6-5,CASSYMTEETQYF
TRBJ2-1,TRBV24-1,CATSDSLAGGGNEQFF
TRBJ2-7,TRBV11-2,CASSPDLGTGLGQYF
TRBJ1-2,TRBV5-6,CASSFLQGNYGYTF